Presented here are 8 T cell receptor beta chains from one specimen sequenced in a study of beta chain features in type 1 diabetes. The entirety of the isolated RNA underwent reverse transcription, so expressed TCRB transcripts were sequenced. Sequenced by immunoSEQ multiplex PCR; TCRdb stores in-frame clones only, minus some. Of 140,000 or so clones listed, 8.5% to 12% are singletons. The specimen sequenced was naive CD4+ T cells from blood. These receptors came from a man younger than 35 in good health.

The rearrangement uses TRBV28 and TRBJ1-3, with 7 bases aligning to TRBD1. This CDR3 contains 16 residues. Germline V gene data show CDR1 as MDHEN and CDR2 as SYDVKM. The V gene end was trimmed by 6 bases and the J gene end by 0 bases; junction bases not matched to a gene: 8. The CDR3 nucleotides are TGTGCCAGCAGAGACAGACAGGGCCACTCTGGAAACACCATATATTTT. Protein product: CASRDRQGHSGNTIYF.

The chain carries TRBV7-3 and TRBJ2-3, with TRBD2 matching 10 bases. After removal of 6 bases from V and 7 bases from J, the junction contained 10 bases not matched to a gene. The CDR3 covers 15 residues. The germline V gene encodes CDR1 SGHTA and CDR2 FQGTGA. CDR3: CASSSSSGGFYTQYF. The CDR3 DNA follows: TGTGCCAGCAGTTCCTCTAGCGGGGGCTTTTATACGCAGTATTTT.

This clone was counted a few times. The rearrangement links TRBV9 to TRBJ1-4; D unclear. This CDR3 is 14 amino acids long. Trimming cost V 3 bases and J 0 bases, with 6 bases left between them. Per germline, CDR1 SGDLS and CDR2 YYNGEE. The CDR3 nucleotides are TGTGCCAGCAGCGCCACGGCAACTAATGAAAAACTGTTTTTT. This sequence encodes CASSATATNEKLFF.

This chain joins TRBV18 and TRBJ2-1; 10 bases agree with TRBD1. V trimming: 3 bases; J trimming: 7 bases; junction bases outside the gene matches: 6. This CDR3 comprises 15 residues. CDR1 is KGHSH and CDR2 is LQKENI in the germline V gene. CDR3 sequence: CASSPDRGPWNEQFF. The CDR3 DNA sequence: TGTGCCAGCTCACCCGACAGGGGGCCTTGGAATGAGCAGTTCTTC.

The rearrangement links TRBV7-2 to TRBJ1-1; D might be TRBD1 (6 bases). V lost 1 base and J lost 2, with 11 bases in between. Germline V gene lookup returns CDR1 SGHTA and CDR2 FQGNSA. This CDR3 region has 15 residues. The CDR3 nucleotides read TGTGCCAGCAGCTTAGGAGCAGGGGCTAACACTGAAGCTTTCTTT. It encodes CASSLGAGANTEAFF.

V and J are TRBV6-5 and TRBJ1-2, with unresolved D. Germline loops: CDR1 MNHEY, CDR2 SVGAGI. V was clipped by 6 bases and J by 2 bases, with 13 bases between them. The CDR3 sequence is 14 residues long. This chain's CDR3 is CASSAGGLNYGYTF. The CDR3 DNA is TGTGCCAGCAGCGCTGGAGGACTCAACTATGGCTACACCTTC.

The gene calls are TRBV5-6 and TRBJ1-5, with a weak D call TRBD1 (5 bases). Germline CDR1 and CDR2: SGHDT and YYEEEE. The CDR3 is made up of 16 amino acids. Deletions cut 5 bases from V and 2 bases from J, with 17 bases between. CDR3 nucleotide sequence: TGTGCCAGCAGTCCGCGTTCCGTACAGGGCAATCAGCCCCAGCATTTT. Protein product: CASSPRSVQGNQPQHF. Full variable domain (missing parts from reference TRBV5-6 and TRBJ1-5): DAGVTQSPTHLIKTRGQQVTLRCSPKSGHDTVSWYQQALGQGPQFIFQYYEEEERQRGNFPDRFSGHQFPNYSSELNVNALLLGDSALYLCASSPRSVQGNQPQHFGDGTRLSIL.

Ten or more counts support this clone. This chain joins TRBV7-9 and TRBJ2-5; D might be TRBD2 (5 bases). Germline loops: CDR1 SEHNR, CDR2 FQNEAQ (reference sequence). This CDR3 contains 14 residues. The V end was cut by 4 bases, the J end by 5 bases, with 14 bases between. The CDR3 DNA reads as TGTGCCAGCAGCTCAACTAGGGCTGGGGAGACCCAGTACTTC. Its translation: CASSSTRAGETQYF.